This is a list of T cell receptor beta chains from one sample in a study of T cells in Graves' hyperthyroidism and ophthalmopathy. MiXCR was run by TCRdb on the multiplex PCR reads, yielding one entry per CDR3 protein. The sample consists of about 720,000 distinct CDR3 sequences, 18% of them appearing once. The sample comprised blood. All receptors come from a woman between 50 and 59 years old with Graves' hyperthyroidism that later progressed to Graves' ophthalmopathy. CDR3s include the opening cysteine and the closing phenylalanine or tryptophan.

CDR3aa	v_gene	j_gene
CATALNEQGVGSPLHF	TRBV5-1	TRBJ1-6
CASSSTSGYSYNEQFF	TRBV5-6	TRBJ2-1
CASSHKDSNTEAFF	TRBV4-1	TRBJ1-1
CSARIGQGSNQPQHF	TRBV20-1	TRBJ1-5
CSASLPGGAGNTIYF	TRBV20-1	TRBJ1-3
CTSNPEGFSFETQYF	TRBV12-3/TRBV12-4	TRBJ2-3
CASSSRHDYEQYF	TRBV7-9	TRBJ2-7
CASKTGRTSGNTIYF	TRBV6-1	TRBJ1-3
CASSLSMGGTDTQYF	TRBV5-1	TRBJ2-3
CASSKWDEETQYF	TRBV11-2	TRBJ2-5
CASSFAGGRDNEQFF	TRBV7-9	TRBJ2-1
CASSLNKLREGQYF	TRBV18	TRBJ2-7
CASSLGVVSYGYTF	TRBV12-3/TRBV12-4	TRBJ1-2
CASSYSNVRGYGYTF	TRBV6-5	TRBJ1-2
CASSLGDNSYEQYF	TRBV5-4	TRBJ2-7
CASSGGTIVNEQYF	TRBV5-1	TRBJ2-7
CASSVGEGSNQPQHF	TRBV9	TRBJ1-5
CASSLGLGYNEQFF	TRBV11-2	TRBJ2-1
CASLTIAGVANTGELFF	TRBV6-2/TRBV6-3	TRBJ2-2
CARPTDRDRVYNEQFF	TRBV5-6	TRBJ2-1
CATSRPGQGDGYTF	TRBV15	TRBJ1-2